A selection of T cell receptor beta chains follows, all from one sample in a study of blood T cells in healthy people across ages. TCRdb re-derived calls from the 5' RACE reads in MiXCR, one entry per CDR3 protein. The table lists 600,000 to 900,000 distinct CDR3 sequences, roughly 24% of them singletons. These data were likewise used in another study, on T cells of mothers and their children.

The sample consisted of blood. The receptors shown here come from a boy between 5 and 17 years old in good health. Each CDR3 is given with its conserved first and last residue. Each record gives: D gene, V gene, J gene, clone size, CDR3 protein, CDR3 DNA. A D gene is named only where the DNA matches it firmly. Size values are once, few and many counts, or a class for expanded clones, and some rows have none.

>-|TRBV7-9|TRBJ2-4|few
CASSQEGGPSKNIQYF
TGTGCCAGCAGTCAAGAGGGGGGCCCCTCCAAAAACATTCAGTACTTC
>TRBD2|TRBV24-1|TRBJ2-1|-
CATSDLHWGGNYNEQFF
TGTGCCACCAGTGATTTGCATTGGGGGGGGAATTACAATGAGCAGTTCTTC
>TRBD1|TRBV5-1|TRBJ1-5|-
CASSLGDSLYQPQHF
TGCGCCAGCAGCTTGGGGGACAGCCTATATCAGCCCCAGCATTTT
>-|TRBV20-1|TRBJ2-5|few
CLISEGETQYF
TGCCTGATCTCTGAAGGAGAGACCCAGTACTTC
>-|TRBV11-3|TRBJ2-1|few
CASSLEVNEQFF
TGTGCCAGCAGCTTAGAGGTGAATGAGCAGTTCTTC
>TRBD2|TRBV29-1|TRBJ2-7|-
CSGVAGGLTYEQYF
TGCAGCGGGGTAGCGGGGGGACTAACCTACGAGCAGTACTTC
>TRBD1|TRBV29-1|TRBJ2-7|once
CSVDRGTGSLHEQYF
TGCAGCGTTGACCGGGGGACAGGGAGCTTGCACGAGCAGTACTTC
>TRBD2|TRBV27|TRBJ2-1|-
CASSSVGGGADNEQFF
TGTGCCAGCAGTTCGGTTGGCGGGGGGGCCGACAATGAGCAGTTCTTC
>-|TRBV5-1|TRBJ1-3|few
CASSLGQAPFSGNTIYF
TGCGCCAGCAGCTTGGGACAGGCACCATTCTCTGGAAACACCATATATTTT
>-|TRBV6-5|TRBJ1-2|few
CASSRPGPLGYGYTF
TGTGCCAGCAGTCGACCGGGACCGCTTGGCTATGGCTACACCTTC
>-|TRBV12-3/TRBV12-4|TRBJ2-3|-
CASSNDVPGRADTEYF
TGTGCCAGCAGCAACGATGTTCCCGGGAGAGCAGATACGGAGTATTTT
>-|TRBV14|TRBJ1-2|few
CASSQDLRRGYTF
TGTGCCAGCAGCCAAGACCTGAGGCGTGGCTACACCTTC
>-|TRBV20-1|TRBJ1-3|few
CSARVPGNTIYF
TGCAGTGCTAGGGTTCCCGGGAACACCATATATTTT
>TRBD2|TRBV12-3/TRBV12-4|TRBJ2-2|-
CASRAERGGSTGELFF
TGTGCCAGCAGGGCCGAGCGGGGGGGCTCCACCGGGGAGCTGTTTTTT
>TRBD2|TRBV6-6|TRBJ2-4|-
CASKGVAGGLENIQYF
TGTGCCAGCAAGGGGGTAGCGGGAGGGCTTGAAAACATTCAGTACTTC
>-|TRBV9|TRBJ2-3|-
CASSVDDLTDTQYF
TGTGCCAGCAGCGTAGATGACCTCACAGATACGCAGTATTTT